Each of the 5 T cell receptor beta chains below was sequenced from the same sample in a study of blood T cell repertoires in COVID-19. Some clones are missing from TCRdb's copy, which holds only in-frame ones; the method was immunoSEQ multiplex PCR. Of a few hundred thousand clones in the sample, roughly 90% were seen once. Sequences were obtained from peripheral blood. The receptors derive from a young woman with COVID-19, enrolled during active disease.

The chain links TRBV5-1 to TRBJ2-1; tentative D call: TRBD1 (7 bases). The germline gives CDR1 SGHRS, CDR2 YFSETQ. The CDR3 contains 13 residues. V shed 4 bases and J shed 7 bases, with 12 bases lying between them. Written as DNA, the CDR3 is TGCGCCAGCAGCAACCAGGGGGGTAATGAGCAGTTCTTC. Encoded protein: CASSNQGGNEQFF.

The chain is built from TRBV10-3 and TRBJ2-7, with 7 bases lining up with TRBD2. Trimming removed 3 bases from V and 6 bases from J; junction bases left unmatched: 2. The CDR3 consists of 12 residues. CDR1 and CDR2 (germline): ENHRY, SYGVKD. DNA for the CDR3: TGTGCCATCAGTGATAGCGGGTTCGAGCAGTACGTC. It specifies CAISDSGFEQYV.

V is TRBV5-5 and J is TRBJ1-1; D gene unclear. The CDR3 is made up of 16 amino acids. V was clipped by 1 base and J by 2 bases, with 15 bases between them. From germline, CDR1 is SGHKS and CDR2 YYEKEE (reference sequence). In DNA, the CDR3 is TGTGCCAGCAGCTTGAGGTTAGTGGCAGGCAACACTGAAGCTTTCTTT. It yields the protein CASSLRLVAGNTEAFF.

This clone occurred once. The CDR3 is CASSPAGGNYGYTF. CDR3 coding DNA: TGTGCCAGCAGCCCGGCGGGGGGCAACTATGGCTACACCTTC. V and J are TRBV14 and TRBJ1-2; tentatively, D is TRBD1 (6 bases). Germline assignment: CDR1 SGHDN and CDR2 FVKESK. V lost 4 bases and J 2 bases, leaving 11 bases between the germline ends. The CDR3 sequence is 14 residues long.

The J gene is TRBJ1-2, the V gene TRBV2; D is perhaps TRBD1 (5 bases). Trimming cost V 3 bases and J 4 bases, with 12 bases left between them. Germline CDR1 and CDR2: SNHLY and FYNNEI. The CDR3 sequence is 14 residues long. The chain's CDR3 is CASSDRGLGYGYTF. The CDR3 coding sequence is TGTGCCAGCAGTGATAGGGGTTTAGGCTATGGCTACACCTTC.